The 27 T cell receptor beta chains below were found in one sample sequenced in a study of T cells in Graves' hyperthyroidism and ophthalmopathy. Template material for amplifying TCR beta CDR3 regions consisted of RNA transcripts. First-round RT-PCR targeting the TCR CDR3 was performed with the HTBI primer set. Via MiXCR, TCRdb re-called the multiplex PCR reads, giving one row per CDR3 protein. Among roughly 61,000 distinct CDR3 sequences listed, about 53% were seen once. The sample consisted of blood. Source of these receptors: a woman aged 60-75 years with Graves' ophthalmopathy.

A word on this clonotype: This clone may be a read error of a much larger clone one base away. No conserved phenylalanine or tryptophan ends this CDR3, so it is likely a read error. J is TRBJ2-1 and V is TRBV7-2; D is unresolved. Trimming took 0 bases from V and 6 from J, leaving 9 bases between them. The CDR3 contains 14 residues. Germline V gives CDR1 SGHTA, CDR2 FQGNSA. In DNA form, the CDR3 reads TGTGCCAGCAGCTTAGCGGGAACCCTCAATGAGCAGTTCTCC. Its translation: CASSLAGTLNEQFS.

This clonotype was detected many times. The chain is built from TRBV7-9 and TRBJ2-3, with no clear D. Germline V gives CDR1 SEHNR, CDR2 FQNEAQ (reference sequence). The CDR3 length is 16 residues. The V gene lost 5 bases and the J gene lost 0 bases, with 15 bases spanning the gap. CDR3 sequence (DNA): TGTGCCAGCAGCCCGTGGACGGAGAGTAGCACAGATACGCAGTATTTT. It encodes CASSPWTESSTDTQYF.

This chain uses TRBV6-6 with TRBJ1-1, with a tentative D call TRBD1 (6 bases). Trimming pared 4 bases from V and 10 bases from J, leaving 16 bases between. There are 13 residues in the CDR3. CDR1 is MNHNY and CDR2 is SVGAGI in the germline V gene (reference sequence). The DNA of the CDR3 is TGTGCCAGCAGTTTGGGACACCTAAGCGGAGCTTTCTTT. This encodes CASSLGHLSGAFF.

This clonotype was seen repeatedly, ten times or more. V gene TRBV3-1 combines with J gene TRBJ1-4; TRBD1 matches at 9 bases. J gave up 10 bases and V 3 bases, and 15 bases lay outside the gene matches. The CDR3 totals 17 residues. Germline CDR1 reads LGHDT; CDR2 reads YNNKEL (reference sequence). The CDR3 region is CASSQKPGQGGLAKLFF. DNA for the CDR3: TGTGCCAGCAGCCAGAAGCCGGGACAGGGAGGCTTGGCAAAACTGTTTTTT.

The gene calls are TRBV19 and TRBJ2-1, with D tentatively TRBD1 (6 bases). The CDR3 has 13 residues. V was cut by 7 bases and J by 9 bases, with 16 bases left in between. From germline, CDR1 is LNHDA and CDR2 SQIVND (reference sequence). DNA for the CDR3: TGTGCCAGTACCGGGGCAGGGGTTGGTGAGCAGTTCTTC. Translation gives CASTGAGVGEQFF.

This clonotype appeared many times. The rearrangement uses TRBV7-3 and TRBJ2-1; weak D call: TRBD2 (5 bases). V was cut by 2 bases and J by 5 bases, with 16 bases left in between. CDR3 length: 16 amino acids. The V gene's germline CDR1 is SGHTA and CDR2 FQGTGA. The CDR3 DNA reads TGTGCCAGCAGCTTAGTCGTGCGGGTAAACAACAATGAGCAGTTCTTC. Translation gives CASSLVVRVNNNEQFF.

Worth noting for this clonotype: The missing conserved phenylalanine or tryptophan at the end of this CDR3 makes a read error likely. The chain has TRBV4-1 and TRBJ1-2; no definite D call. Per germline, CDR1 MGHRA and CDR2 YSYEKL. The CDR3 spans 15 residues. The CDR3 DNA follows: TGTGCCAGCAGCCAAGAGGCCGGGCTTGGCTATGGCTACACCCTT. Its protein product is CASSQEAGLGYGYTL.

This clonotype has just a few counts. In nucleotides, the CDR3 is TGTGCCAGCAGCGGAGGAAGCGGGAGCGCTCCCTACGAGCAGTACTTC. This codes for CASSGGSGSAPYEQYF. The rearrangement joins TRBV2 to TRBJ2-7, with 8 positions matching TRBD2. V lost 6 bases to trimming and J lost 2 bases; unmatched junction nucleotides: 12. The CDR3 extends over 16 amino acids. Germline lookup yields CDR1 SNHLY and CDR2 FYNNEI.

This clonotype was found many times. The chain couples TRBV19 to TRBJ2-3; 7 nucleotides align to TRBD2. The CDR3 loop spans 14 amino acids. Germline V gives CDR1 LNHDA, CDR2 SQIVND (reference sequence). V gave up 7 bases and J gave up 4 bases; unmatched junction bases: 8. The CDR3 nucleotides read TGTGCCAGTACCTTTAGCGGGCGAGCAGATACGCAGTATTTT. This encodes CASTFSGRADTQYF.

This clonotype is categorized as medium-sized. The gene calls are TRBV20-1 and TRBJ1-1; no reliable D call. Between the trimmed V and J ends, which lost 5 bases and 4 bases, there was a span of 5 bases. Germline-derived CDR1 and CDR2 are DFQATT and SNEGSKA (reference sequence). There are 10 residues in the CDR3. The CDR3 nucleotides are TGCAGTGCTGAGAGCACTGAAGCTTTCTTT. Its translation is CSAESTEAFF.

This clonotype was observed at least ten times. The chain recombines TRBV28 with TRBJ1-4; D is uncertain. Trimming stripped 3 bases from V and 8 bases from J, with 16 bases between. Per germline, CDR1 MDHEN and CDR2 SYDVKM. CDR3 length: 15 amino acids. CDR3 sequence: CASSFEGGRIEKLFF. For the CDR3, the DNA is TGTGCCAGCAGTTTCGAAGGCGGAAGGATAGAAAAACTGTTTTTT.

V gene TRBV11-2 combines with J gene TRBJ2-5; D uncertain. This CDR3 has 11 amino acids. The ends were cut back, 8 bases at V and 3 bases at J, with 7 bases in the middle. Germline loops: CDR1 SGHAT, CDR2 FQNNGV. The CDR3 here is CASYFKETQYF. Here the CDR3 DNA reads TGTGCCAGCTACTTTAAAGAGACCCAGTACTTC. The full variable domain, completed using reference TRBV11-2 and TRBJ2-5, is EAGVAQSPRYKIIEKRQSVAFWCNPISGHATLYWYQQILGQGPKLLIQFQNNGVVDDSQLPKDRFSAERLKGVDSTLKIQPAKLEDSAVYLCASYFKETQYFGPGTRLLVL.

This clonotype came up many times. This chain joins TRBV19 and TRBJ2-4, with D uncertain. This CDR3 region has 14 residues. V was pared by 5 bases and J by 1 base, with 9 bases between. The germline V gene has CDR1 LNHDA and CDR2 SQIVND (reference sequence). Written as DNA, the CDR3 is TGTGCCAGTAGTCCCTCCTTGGCCAAAAACATTCAGTACTTC. This encodes CASSPSLAKNIQYF.

Note on this clonotype: The conserved final phenylalanine or tryptophan is absent from the CDR3, which likely points to a read error. The DNA is left out, because the CDR3 cannot be placed on it with certainty; the CDR3 is given as TCRdb lists it. This chain connects TRBV5-5 to TRBJ2-3; whether TRBD2, the table's D call, matches the DNA was not checked. The CDR3 is 9 residues long, ends included. Looked up from germline, CDR1 is SGHKS and CDR2 is YYEKEE (reference sequence). The CDR3 loop is CASRIPGLE.

This clonotype has a count of ten or more. The chain employs TRBV11-3 and TRBJ2-3; D remains unclear. The germline CDR1 and CDR2 sequences are SGHNT and YENEEA. The CDR3 has 14 residues. Between the trimmed V and J ends, which lost 1 base and 3 bases, there was a span of 8 bases. This chain's CDR3 is CASSLGSGTDTQYF. In DNA form, the CDR3 reads TGTGCCAGCAGCTTAGGATCCGGGACAGATACGCAGTATTTT.

The CDR3 region has the DNA TGTGCCAGCAGTCATAGCGGGATGAGCAATGAGCAGTTCTTC. This codes for CASSHSGMSNEQFF. The chain uses TRBV7-2 and TRBJ2-1; TRBD2 agrees at 8 bases. Germline V gives CDR1 SGHTA, CDR2 FQGNSA. Trimming at V came to 6 bases and at J to 6 bases, leaving 7 bases not matched to a gene. The CDR3 consists of 14 residues.

The V gene is TRBV5-1, the J gene TRBJ1-1; 8 nucleotides match TRBD1. The germline V gene has CDR1 SGHRS and CDR2 YFSETQ. The CDR3 is 13 residues long. The J segment lost 11 bases and the V segment lost 0 bases, leaving 6 bases of the junction unmatched. The DNA of the CDR3 is TGCGCCAGCAGCTTGGGGACAGGGAGTCGGGCTTTCTTT. This gives the protein CASSLGTGSRAFF.

V gene TRBV5-1 combines with J gene TRBJ1-4; D is ambiguous. The V gene's germline CDR1 is SGHRS and CDR2 YFSETQ. Trimming left V 5 bases short and J 1 base short, with 9 bases between. This CDR3 contains 14 residues. The CDR3 here is CASRTGRTNEKLFF. The CDR3 coding sequence is TGCGCCAGCAGGACCGGGAGAACTAATGAAAAACTGTTTTTT.

The rearrangement joins TRBV7-9 to TRBJ1-2; no clear D gene. The CDR3 loop spans 13 amino acids. V was shortened by 1 base and J by 2 bases, with 5 bases between the two germline ends. Germline V gene sequence: CDR1 SEHNR, CDR2 FQNEAQ (reference sequence). DNA for the CDR3: TGTGCCAGCAGCTTAGACGGAAACTATGGCTACACCTTC. Translated, it gives CASSLDGNYGYTF.

The chain employs TRBV9 and TRBJ2-7; 9 bases map to TRBD2. Trimming removed 4 bases from V and 7 bases from J; junction bases left unmatched: 9. The CDR3 sequence is 14 residues long. Germline assignment: CDR1 SGDLS and CDR2 YYNGEE. CDR3 coding DNA: TGTGCCAGCAGCCCCGCTAGCGGGATGGAAGAGCAGTACTTC. It specifies CASSPASGMEEQYF.

This rearrangement joins TRBV7-2 to TRBJ2-1; maybe TRBD2 (5 bases). V dropped 0 bases and J dropped 0 bases, with 6 bases sitting between them. In germline, CDR1 is SGHTA, CDR2 FQGNSA. The CDR3 is made up of 15 amino acids. CDR3 in amino acids: CASSLAGVSYNEQFF. The CDR3 bases are TGTGCCAGCAGCTTAGCGGGAGTCTCCTACAATGAGCAGTTCTTC. Supplemented by reference TRBV7-2 and TRBJ2-1, the full variable domain reads GAGVSQSPSNKVTEKGKDVELRCDPISGHTALYWYRQSLGQGLEFLIYFQGNSAPDKSGLPSDRFSAERTGGSVSTLTIQRTQQEDSAVYLCASSLAGVSYNEQFFGPGTRLTVL.

Notes on this clonotype: The junction differs from germline at one of its ends, possibly a read error. The chain couples TRBV5-1 to TRBJ2-6, with D perhaps matching TRBD1 (7 bases). Germline CDR1 is SGHRS and CDR2 is YFSETQ. The CDR3 is 19 residues long. The CDR3 bases are TGCGCCAGCAGCTTGCGAGGCGGGACAGTTGTATCTGGGGCCATCGTCCTGACTTTC. It is translated as CASSLRGGTVVSGAIVLTF.

This clonotype was found many times. The V call is TRBV2, the J call TRBJ1-5, with D tentatively TRBD1 (5 bases). Trimming shortened V by 6 bases and J by 4 bases, and 10 bases separated the two germline ends. The CDR3 has 13 residues. Germline CDR1 SNHLY, CDR2 FYNNEI. The CDR3 region has the DNA TGTGCCAGCAGAGGGACGCAAAATCAGCCCCAGCATTTT. It yields the protein CASRGTQNQPQHF.

This clonotype was recorded many times. The chain joins TRBV12-3 or TRBV12-4 to TRBJ1-4; tentative D call: TRBD1 (5 bases). This CDR3 contains 15 residues. With 6 bases removed from V and 8 bases from J, the gap between germline ends came to 19 bases. The CDR3 sequence is CASSGGGRGAEKLFF. The DNA for the CDR3 is TGTGCCAGCAGCGGGGGGGGTCGGGGTGCGGAAAAACTGTTTTTT.

This rearrangement joins TRBV2 to TRBJ1-3; 7 nucleotides align to TRBD1. CDR3 size: 14 residues. V shed 6 bases, J shed 2 bases, and the junction held 4 bases outside the gene matches. Germline CDR1 reads SNHLY; CDR2 reads FYNNEI. DNA of the CDR3: TGTGCCAGCAGCCCTGACAGGGCTGGAAACACCATATATTTT. Translated: CASSPDRAGNTIYF. The full variable domain, completed using reference TRBV2 and TRBJ1-3, is EPEVTQTPSHQVTQMGQEVILRCVPISNHLYFYWYRQILGQKVEFLVSFYNNEISEKSEIFDDQFSVERPDGSNFTLKIRSTKLEDSAMYFCASSPDRAGNTIYFGEGSWLTVV.

This chain uses TRBV5-1 with TRBJ2-1; 11 bases match TRBD2. V trimming: 7 bases; J trimming: 1 base; junction bases outside the gene matches: 4. CDR3 length: 15 residues. The germline CDR1 and CDR2 sequences are SGHRS and YFSETQ. CDR3 sequence: CASRVAGGSYNEQFF. The CDR3 nucleotides are TGCGCCAGCCGCGTAGCGGGAGGGTCCTACAATGAGCAGTTCTTC.

As for this clonotype: One end of the junction is discordant with germline, which a read error may explain. The chain combines TRBV4-3 with TRBJ1-2; no clear D gene. Germline-derived CDR1 and CDR2 are LGHNA and YSLEER. The length of the CDR3 is 14 residues. In DNA, the CDR3 is TGCGCCAGCGGCCCTTCAGGAGGGCCCTATGACTACACCTTC. Encoded protein: CASGPSGGPYDYTF.